This TCR beta chain was sequenced for a study of spatial heterogeneity in lung cancer. Study findings and constraints: There were more appearances of ubiquitous expanded tumor TCRs in blood at resection than at follow-up.

This clonotype has ten or more counts. No antigen is known for it. TCR cDNA molecules were tagged individually, and each one carried a unique molecular identifier. TCRdb re-derived calls from the 5' RACE reads in MiXCR, one entry per CDR3 protein. Of roughly 48,000 distinct CDR3 sequences in the sample, around 5.2% were seen once. Time point of the sample: sample taken at primary tumor resection. Tumor, nontumor lung or frozen PBMC supplied whole RNA that was sequenced unsorted. The germline V gene encodes CDR1 MGHRA and CDR2 YSYEKL. The CDR3 runs to 13 residues. The V and J ends lost 3 bases and 8 bases, in that order; junction bases with no gene match: 4.

The starting material was PBMCs, obtained at surgery. V and J are TRBV4-1 and TRBJ1-2; 9 bases match TRBD1. The clonotype was recovered from a male donor with early-stage non-small cell lung cancer. CDR3 region: CASSHGQGYGYTF. For the CDR3, the DNA is TGCGCCAGCAGCCACGGACAGGGGTACGGCTACACCTTC.